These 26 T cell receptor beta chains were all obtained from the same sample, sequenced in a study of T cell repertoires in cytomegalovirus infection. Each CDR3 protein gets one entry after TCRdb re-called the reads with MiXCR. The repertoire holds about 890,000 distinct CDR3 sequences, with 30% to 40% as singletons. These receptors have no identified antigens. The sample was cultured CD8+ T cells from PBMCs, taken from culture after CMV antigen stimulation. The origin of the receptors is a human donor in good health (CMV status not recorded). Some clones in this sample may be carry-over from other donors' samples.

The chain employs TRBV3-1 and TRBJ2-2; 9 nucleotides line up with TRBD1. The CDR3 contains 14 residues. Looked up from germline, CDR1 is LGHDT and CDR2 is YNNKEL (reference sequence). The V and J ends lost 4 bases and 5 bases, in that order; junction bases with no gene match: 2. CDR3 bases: TGTGCCAGCAGCCGGACAGGGGAAACCGGGGAGCTGTTTTTT. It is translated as CASSRTGETGELFF. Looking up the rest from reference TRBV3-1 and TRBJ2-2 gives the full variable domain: DTAVSQTPKYLVTQMGNDKSIKCEQNLGHDTMYWYKQDSKKFLKIMFSYNNKELIINETVPNRFSPKSPDKAHLNLHINSLELGDSAVYFCASSRTGETGELFFGEGSRLTVL.

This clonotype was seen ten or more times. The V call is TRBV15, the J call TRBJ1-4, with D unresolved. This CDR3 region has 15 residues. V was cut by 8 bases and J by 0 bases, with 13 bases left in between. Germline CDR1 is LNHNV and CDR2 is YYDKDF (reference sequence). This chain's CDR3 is CATRRIYATNEKLFF. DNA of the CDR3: TGTGCCACCCGACGGATATATGCAACTAATGAAAAACTGTTTTTT.

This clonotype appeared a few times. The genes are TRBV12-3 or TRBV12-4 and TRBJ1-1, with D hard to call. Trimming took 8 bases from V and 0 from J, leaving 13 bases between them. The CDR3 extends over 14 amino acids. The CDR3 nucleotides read TGTGCCAGCGCTCTTACGAGTGTGAACACTGAAGCTTTCTTT. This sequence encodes CASALTSVNTEAFF.

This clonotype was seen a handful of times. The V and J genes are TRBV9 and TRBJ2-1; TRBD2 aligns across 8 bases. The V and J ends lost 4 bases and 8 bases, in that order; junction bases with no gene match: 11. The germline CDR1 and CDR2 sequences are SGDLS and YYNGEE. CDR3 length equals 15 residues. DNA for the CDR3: TGTGCCAGCAGCCCCACCGGGGGGGGGTGGCATGAGCAGTTCTTC. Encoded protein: CASSPTGGGWHEQFF.

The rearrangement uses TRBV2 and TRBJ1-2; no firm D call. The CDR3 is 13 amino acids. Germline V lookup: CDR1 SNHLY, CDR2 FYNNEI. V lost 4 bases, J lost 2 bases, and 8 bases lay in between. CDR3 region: CASSGRLNYGYTF. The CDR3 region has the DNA TGTGCCAGCAGTGGCAGGCTGAACTATGGCTACACCTTC.

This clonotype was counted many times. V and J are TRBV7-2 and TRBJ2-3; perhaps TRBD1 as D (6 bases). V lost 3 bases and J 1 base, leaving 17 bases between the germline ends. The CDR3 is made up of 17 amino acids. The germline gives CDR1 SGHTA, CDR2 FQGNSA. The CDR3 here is CASSLESGTIGTDTQYF. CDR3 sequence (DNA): TGTGCCAGCAGCTTGGAATCCGGGACAATCGGCACAGATACGCAGTATTTT. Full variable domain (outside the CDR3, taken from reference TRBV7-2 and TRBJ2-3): GAGVSQSPSNKVTEKGKDVELRCDPISGHTALYWYRQSLGQGLEFLIYFQGNSAPDKSGLPSDRFSAERTGGSVSTLTIQRTQQEDSAVYLCASSLESGTIGTDTQYFGPGTRLTVL.

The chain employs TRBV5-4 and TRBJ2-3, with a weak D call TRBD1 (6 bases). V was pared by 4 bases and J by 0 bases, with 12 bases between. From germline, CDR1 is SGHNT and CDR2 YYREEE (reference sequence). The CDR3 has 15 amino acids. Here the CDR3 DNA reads TGTGCCAGCAGCCCCGGACAGACCAGCACAGATACGCAGTATTTT. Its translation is CASSPGQTSTDTQYF. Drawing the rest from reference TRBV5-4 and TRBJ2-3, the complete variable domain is ETGVTQSPTHLIKTRGQQVTLRCSSQSGHNTVSWYQQALGQGPQFIFQYYREEENGRGNFPPRFSGLQFPNYSSELNVNALELDDSALYLCASSPGQTSTDTQYFGPGTRLTVL.

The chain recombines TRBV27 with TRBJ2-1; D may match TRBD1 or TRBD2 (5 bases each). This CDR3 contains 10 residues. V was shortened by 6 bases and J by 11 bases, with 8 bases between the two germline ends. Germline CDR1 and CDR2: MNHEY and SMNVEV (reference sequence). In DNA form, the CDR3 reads TGTGCCAGCAGGGGACGAAAGCAGTTCTTC. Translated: CASRGRKQFF.

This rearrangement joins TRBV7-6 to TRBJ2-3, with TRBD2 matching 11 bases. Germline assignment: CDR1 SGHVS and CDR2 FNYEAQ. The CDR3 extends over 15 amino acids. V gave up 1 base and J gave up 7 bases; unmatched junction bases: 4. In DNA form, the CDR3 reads TGTGCCAGCAGCTTAGTAGCGGGGGGGGCGAATACGCAGTATTTT. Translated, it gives CASSLVAGGANTQYF. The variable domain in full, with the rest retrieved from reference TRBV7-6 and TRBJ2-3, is GAGVSQSPRYKVTKRGQDVALRCDPISGHVSLYWYRQALGQGPEFLTYFNYEAQQDKSGLPNDRFSAERPEGSISTLTIQRTEQRDSAMYRCASSLVAGGANTQYFGPGTRLTVL.

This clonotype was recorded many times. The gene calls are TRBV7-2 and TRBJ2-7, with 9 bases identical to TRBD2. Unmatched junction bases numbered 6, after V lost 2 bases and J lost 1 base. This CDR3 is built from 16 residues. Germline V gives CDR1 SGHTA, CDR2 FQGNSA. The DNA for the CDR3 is TGTGCCAGCAGCTTAAATGGAGCGGGGGGTTCCTACGAGCAGTACGTC. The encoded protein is CASSLNGAGGSYEQYV.

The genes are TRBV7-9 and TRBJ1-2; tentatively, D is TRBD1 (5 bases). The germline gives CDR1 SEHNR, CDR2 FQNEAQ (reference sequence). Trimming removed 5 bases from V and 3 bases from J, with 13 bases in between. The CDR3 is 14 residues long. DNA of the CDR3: TGTGCCAGCAGCCCAGGTGGGACGTACTATGGCTACACCTTC. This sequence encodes CASSPGGTYYGYTF.

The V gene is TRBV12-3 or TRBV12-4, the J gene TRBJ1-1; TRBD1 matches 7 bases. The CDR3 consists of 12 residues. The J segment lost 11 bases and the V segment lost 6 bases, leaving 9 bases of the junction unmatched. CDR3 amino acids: CASRTGIDQAFF. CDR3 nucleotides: TGTGCCAGCAGGACAGGGATAGACCAGGCTTTCTTT.

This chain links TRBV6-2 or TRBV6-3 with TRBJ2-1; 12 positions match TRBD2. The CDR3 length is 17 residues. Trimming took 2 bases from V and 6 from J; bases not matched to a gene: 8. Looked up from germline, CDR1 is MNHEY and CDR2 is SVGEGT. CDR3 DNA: TGTGCCAGCAGTTACCCCCTCGCTAGCGGGGGGGGCAATGAGCAGTTCTTC. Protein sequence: CASSYPLASGGGNEQFF.

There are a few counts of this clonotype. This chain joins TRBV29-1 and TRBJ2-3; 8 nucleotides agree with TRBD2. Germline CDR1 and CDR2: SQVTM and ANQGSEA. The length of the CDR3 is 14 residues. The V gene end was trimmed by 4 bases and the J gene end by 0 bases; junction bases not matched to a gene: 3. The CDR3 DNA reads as TGCAGCGTTGTAGGCGGGGGGAGCACAGATACGCAGTATTTT. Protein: CSVVGGGSTDTQYF.

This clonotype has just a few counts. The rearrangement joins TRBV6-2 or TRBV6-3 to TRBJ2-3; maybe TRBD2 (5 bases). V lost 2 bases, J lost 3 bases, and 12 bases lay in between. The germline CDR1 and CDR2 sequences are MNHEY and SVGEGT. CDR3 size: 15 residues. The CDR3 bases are TGTGCCAGCAGTTACGAGGCTAGCATAACAGATACGCAGTATTTT. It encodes CASSYEASITDTQYF.

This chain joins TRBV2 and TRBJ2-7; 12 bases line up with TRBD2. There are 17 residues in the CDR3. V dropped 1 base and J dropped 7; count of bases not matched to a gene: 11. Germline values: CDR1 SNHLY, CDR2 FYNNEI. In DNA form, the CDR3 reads TGTGCCAGCAGTGAAGGGCTAGCGGGGGGGCCCGGTTTGGAGCAGTACGTC. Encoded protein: CASSEGLAGGPGLEQYV.

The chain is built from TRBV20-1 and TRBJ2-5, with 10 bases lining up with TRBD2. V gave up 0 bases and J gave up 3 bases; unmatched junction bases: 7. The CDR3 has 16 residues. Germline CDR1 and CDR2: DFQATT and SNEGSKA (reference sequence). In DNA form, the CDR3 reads TGCAGTGCTAGAGATCTCATAACTAGCGGGGAAGAGACCCAGTACTTC. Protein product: CSARDLITSGEETQYF.

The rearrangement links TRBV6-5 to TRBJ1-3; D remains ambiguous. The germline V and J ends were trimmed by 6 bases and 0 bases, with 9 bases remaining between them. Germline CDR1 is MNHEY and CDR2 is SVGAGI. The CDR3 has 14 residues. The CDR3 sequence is CASSPYISGNTIYF. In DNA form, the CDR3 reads TGTGCCAGCAGCCCTTATATCTCTGGAAACACCATATATTTT.

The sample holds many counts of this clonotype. The CDR3 loop reads CASSEARGGEQFF. CDR3 coding DNA: TGTGCCAGCAGTGAAGCTCGGGGTGGAGAGCAGTTCTTC. The chain recombines TRBV6-1 with TRBJ2-1; D is possibly TRBD2 (5 bases). The germline gives CDR1 MNHNS, CDR2 SASEGT. V shed 0 bases and J shed 10 bases, with 10 bases lying between them. The CDR3 is 13 amino acids.

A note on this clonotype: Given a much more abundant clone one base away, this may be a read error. CDR3 sequence: CANRSRGNTEAFF. The CDR3, as DNA: TGTGCCAACAGGTCGAGGGGGAACACTGAAGCTTTCTTT. The chain carries TRBV7-2 and TRBJ1-1; perhaps TRBD1 as D (5 bases). This CDR3 is built from 13 residues. V lost 10 bases to trimming and J lost 1 base, with 13 bases between them. Germline lookup yields CDR1 SGHTA and CDR2 FQGNSA.

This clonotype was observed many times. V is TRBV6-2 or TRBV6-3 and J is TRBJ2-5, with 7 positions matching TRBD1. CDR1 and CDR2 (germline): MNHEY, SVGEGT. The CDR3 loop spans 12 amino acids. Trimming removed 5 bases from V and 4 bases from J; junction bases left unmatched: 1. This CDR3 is CASSGTAETQYF. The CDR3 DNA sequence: TGTGCCAGCAGTGGGACAGCAGAGACCCAGTACTTC.

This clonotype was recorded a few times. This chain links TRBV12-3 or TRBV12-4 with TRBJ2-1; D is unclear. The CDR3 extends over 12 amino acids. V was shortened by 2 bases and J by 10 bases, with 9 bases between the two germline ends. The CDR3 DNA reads TGTGCCAGCAGTTTAAAGCAACCCGAGCAGTTCTTC. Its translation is CASSLKQPEQFF.

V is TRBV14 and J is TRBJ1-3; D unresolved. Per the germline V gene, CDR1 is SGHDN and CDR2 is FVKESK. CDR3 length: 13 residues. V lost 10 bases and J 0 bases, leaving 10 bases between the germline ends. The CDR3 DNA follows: TGTGCCATCAAGACGAGCTCTGGAAACACCATATATTTT. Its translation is CAIKTSSGNTIYF.

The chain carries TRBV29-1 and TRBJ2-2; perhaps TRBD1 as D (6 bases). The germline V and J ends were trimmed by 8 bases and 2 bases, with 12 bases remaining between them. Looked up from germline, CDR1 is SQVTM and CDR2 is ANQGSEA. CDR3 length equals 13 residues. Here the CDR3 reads CSIRTANTGELFF. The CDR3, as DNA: TGCAGCATCCGGACAGCCAACACCGGGGAGCTGTTTTTT.

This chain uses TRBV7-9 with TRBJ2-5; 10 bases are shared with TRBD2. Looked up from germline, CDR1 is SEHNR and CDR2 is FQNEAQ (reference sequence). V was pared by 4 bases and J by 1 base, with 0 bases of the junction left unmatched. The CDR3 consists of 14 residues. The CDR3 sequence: CASSSSGSQETQYF. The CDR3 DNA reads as TGTGCCAGCAGCTCTAGCGGGAGCCAAGAGACCCAGTACTTC.

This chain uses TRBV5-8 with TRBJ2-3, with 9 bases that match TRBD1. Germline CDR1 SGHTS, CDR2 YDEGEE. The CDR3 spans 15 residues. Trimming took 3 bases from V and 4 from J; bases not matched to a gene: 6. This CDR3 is CASSWGQGYADTQYF. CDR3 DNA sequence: TGTGCCAGCAGCTGGGGACAGGGCTATGCAGATACGCAGTATTTT.